This T cell receptor (beta chain) came from a study of T cell responses to AZD1222 COVID-19 vaccine. Overall study: Doses given second, at about 4 or about 12 weeks, were pooled.

About this clone: Its antigen is still unknown.

Study-wide results and limits: Repertoires were obtained only post-peak T cell response.

This table comes from immunoSEQ multiplex PCR, and its TCRdb copy is limited to in-frame clones, with some not included. Seen here are more than 140,000 clones, about 90% observed once, and the top ten hold around 5.4%. This TCR derives from an adult in good health. The source material was peripheral blood, sampled on day 0 of AZD1222 vaccination.

CDR3 in amino acids: CASSGGTGKSSPLHF. CDR3 in DNA: TGTGCCAGCAGCGGTGGGACAGGGAAGAGCTCACCCCTCCACTTT. The rearrangement joins TRBV28 to TRBJ1-6; TRBD1 agrees at 9 bases. CDR3 length: 15 residues. V shed 6 bases, J shed 10 bases, and the junction held 10 bases outside the gene matches. Germline CDR1 MDHEN, CDR2 SYDVKM. Full variable domain (missing parts from reference TRBV28 and TRBJ1-6): DVKVTQSSRYLVKRTGEKVFLECVQDMDHENMFWYRQDPGLGLRLIYFSYDVKMKEKGDIPEGYSVSREKKERFSLILESASTNQTSMYLCASSGGTGKSSPLHFGNGTRLTVT.